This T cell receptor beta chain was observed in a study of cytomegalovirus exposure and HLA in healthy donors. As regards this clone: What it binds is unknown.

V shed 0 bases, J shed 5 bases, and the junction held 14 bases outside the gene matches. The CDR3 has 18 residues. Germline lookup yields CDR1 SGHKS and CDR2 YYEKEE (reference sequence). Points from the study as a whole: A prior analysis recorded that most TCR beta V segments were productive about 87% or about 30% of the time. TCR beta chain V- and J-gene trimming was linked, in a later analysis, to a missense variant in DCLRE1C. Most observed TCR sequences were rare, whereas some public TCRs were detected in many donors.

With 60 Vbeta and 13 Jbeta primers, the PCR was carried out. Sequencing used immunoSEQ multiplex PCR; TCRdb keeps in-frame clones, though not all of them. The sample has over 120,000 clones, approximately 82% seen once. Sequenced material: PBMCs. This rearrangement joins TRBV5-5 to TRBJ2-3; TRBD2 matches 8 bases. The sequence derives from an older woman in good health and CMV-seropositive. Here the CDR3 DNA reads TGTGCCAGCAGCTTGGTCCCCATTGGGGTAGCGGGATTAGATACGCAGTATTTT. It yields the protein CASSLVPIGVAGLDTQYF.